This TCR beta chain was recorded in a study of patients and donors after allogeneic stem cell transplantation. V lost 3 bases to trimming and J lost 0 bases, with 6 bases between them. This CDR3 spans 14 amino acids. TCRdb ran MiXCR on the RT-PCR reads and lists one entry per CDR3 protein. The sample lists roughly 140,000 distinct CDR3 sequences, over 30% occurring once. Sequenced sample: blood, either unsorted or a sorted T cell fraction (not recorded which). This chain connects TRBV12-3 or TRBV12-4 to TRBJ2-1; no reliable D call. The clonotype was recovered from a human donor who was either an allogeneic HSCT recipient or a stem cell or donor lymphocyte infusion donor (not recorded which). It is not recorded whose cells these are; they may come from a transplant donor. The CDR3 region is CASSFDSSYNEQFF. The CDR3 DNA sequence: TGTGCCAGCAGTTTCGATAGCTCCTACAATGAGCAGTTCTTC.